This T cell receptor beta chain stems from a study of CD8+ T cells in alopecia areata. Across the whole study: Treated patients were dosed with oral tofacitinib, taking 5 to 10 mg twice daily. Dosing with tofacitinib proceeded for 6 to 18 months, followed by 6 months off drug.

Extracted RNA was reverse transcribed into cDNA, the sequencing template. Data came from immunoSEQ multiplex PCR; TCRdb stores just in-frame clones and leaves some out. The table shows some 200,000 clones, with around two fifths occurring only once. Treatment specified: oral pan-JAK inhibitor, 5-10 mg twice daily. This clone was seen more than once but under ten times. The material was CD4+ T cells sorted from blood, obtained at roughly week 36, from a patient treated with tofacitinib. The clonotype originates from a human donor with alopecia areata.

CDR3 sequence reads: CASSLVVAAGSTDTQYF. CDR3 nucleotides: TGCGCCAGCAGCTTGGTAGTTGCAGCGGGATCCACAGATACGCAGTATTTT. The J gene is TRBJ2-3, the V gene TRBV5-1; 7 nucleotides agree with TRBD2. V lost 0 bases and J lost 2; bases outside the gene matches: 9. The V gene's germline CDR1 is SGHRS and CDR2 YFSETQ. CDR3 length equals 17 residues.